The rows below give T cell receptor beta chains drawn from one sample of a study of monozygotic twins with inflammatory bowel disease. TCRdb re-called the 5' RACE reads and gives one entry per CDR3 protein, without DNA. The record lists more than 95,000 distinct CDR3 sequences, of which the ten most abundant hold around 1.9%. Sequencing used blood. Receptor source: a human donor with ulcerative colitis or Crohn's disease, or a healthy co-twin of an affected twin (not recorded which). The CDR3 runs from the conserved cysteine through the conserved F or W.

TRBJ2-6	TRBV5-4	16	CASSVAGAAGANVLTF
TRBJ1-2	TRBV5-1	14	CASTTGQPNYGYTF
TRBJ2-2	TRBV6-2/TRBV6-3	15	CASNQNGAGTGELFF
TRBJ2-7	TRBV6-2/TRBV6-3	18	CASSYSWSTPSPLYEQYF
TRBJ2-3	TRBV20-1	14	CSGGEQKRVDTQYF
TRBJ2-7	TRBV9	14	CASSVAAGNYEQYF
TRBJ2-5	TRBV5-1	12	CASSTLQETQYF
TRBJ2-2	TRBV5-1	14	CASRLTVNTGELFF
TRBJ2-5	TRBV7-2	15	CASSLVASGQETQYF
TRBJ2-3	TRBV12-3/TRBV12-4	13	CAEERASTDTQYF
TRBJ2-3	TRBV7-9	13	CASRREVLDTQYF
TRBJ2-1	TRBV28	15	CASSLFIRGGNEQFF
TRBJ2-6	TRBV29-1	15	CSVGGLGSGANVLTF
TRBJ2-1	TRBV11-3	17	CASSLGLRLGTRNEQFF
TRBJ2-1	TRBV2	18	CASSSRMGLAGVYNEQFF
TRBJ1-6	TRBV12-3/TRBV12-4	15	CASSPRGRGNSPLHF
TRBJ2-7	TRBV18	13	CASSRGTDYEQYF
TRBJ1-5	TRBV5-1	15	CASSPRSGGGQPQHF
TRBJ2-4	TRBV7-9	15	CASSVPQVSSDIQYF
TRBJ2-1	TRBV6-2/TRBV6-3	20	CASSYSTRLAGVNSYNEQFF
TRBJ2-7	TRBV12-3/TRBV12-4	14	CASSALLGAYEQYF
TRBJ1-1	TRBV4-3	16	CASSQEGQILNTEAFF
TRBJ2-1	TRBV11-2	15	CASSLWGGQYNEQFF
TRBJ2-1	TRBV6-1	15	CASRRQDGGYNEQFF
TRBJ1-1	TRBV20-1	11	CSAKKDTEAFF
TRBJ2-3	TRBV7-7	16	CASSPWAGESTDTQYF
TRBJ2-7	TRBV14	17	CASSQDGAGGSSYEQYF
TRBJ1-6	TRBV13	12	CASSLYNSPLHF
TRBJ2-3	TRBV7-2	16	CASSSYLGGGTDTQYF
TRBJ2-1	TRBV20-1	17	CSASGLAGASSYNEQFF
TRBJ2-2	TRBV6-1	17	CASSEDSGLTNTGELFF
TRBJ2-5	TRBV20-1	16	CSAKPMGRRGGETQYF
TRBJ2-2	TRBV5-1	16	CASSLPPPGDTGELFF
TRBJ2-1	TRBV29-1	12	CSGTSGRGEQFF
TRBJ2-3	TRBV19	17	CASTLGRFTYNTDTQYF
TRBJ2-3	TRBV6-1	14	CASRFTGSTDTQYF
TRBJ2-1	TRBV20-1	14	CSAPATSVGDEQFF
TRBJ1-5	TRBV27	18	CASSLFGSGAGGFQPQHF
TRBJ2-7	TRBV7-2	14	CASSLQGTGYEQYF
TRBJ2-7	TRBV5-1	21	CASSYKPGRISVDGYSYEQYF
TRBJ2-5	TRBV6-2/TRBV6-3	17	CASSFPLGLAGAETQYF
TRBJ2-3	TRBV7-3	15	CASSLTPAPTDTQYF
TRBJ2-4	TRBV18	17	CASSPPATSRAKNIQYF
TRBJ1-5	TRBV20-1	13	CSAREGGGQPQHF